This TCR beta chain was retrieved from a study of blood T cell repertoires in COVID-19. Each recovered donor of Cohort 3 presented with two negative PCRs, clearance, or symptom resolution. Trimming shortened V by 6 bases and J by 1 base, and 17 bases separated the two germline ends. The CDR3 length is 17 residues. CDR1 is SGDLS, CDR2 YYNGEE, per germline. Using immunoSEQ multiplex PCR, the repertoire was profiled, and TCRdb retains in-frame clones only, with some absent. The sample includes 150,000 to 200,000 clones, 88% of them seen just once. The specimen sequenced was PBMCs or T cells enriched from blood (not recorded which). V is TRBV9 and J is TRBJ2-6, with TRBD2 as a possible D gene (6 bases). This TCR came from a woman aged 45-65 years who had recovered from COVID-19. This CDR3 reads CASNRGVLLSGANVLTF. CDR3 DNA sequence: TGTGCCAGCAATCGCGGGGTCTTGCTATCTGGGGCCAACGTCCTGACTTTC.